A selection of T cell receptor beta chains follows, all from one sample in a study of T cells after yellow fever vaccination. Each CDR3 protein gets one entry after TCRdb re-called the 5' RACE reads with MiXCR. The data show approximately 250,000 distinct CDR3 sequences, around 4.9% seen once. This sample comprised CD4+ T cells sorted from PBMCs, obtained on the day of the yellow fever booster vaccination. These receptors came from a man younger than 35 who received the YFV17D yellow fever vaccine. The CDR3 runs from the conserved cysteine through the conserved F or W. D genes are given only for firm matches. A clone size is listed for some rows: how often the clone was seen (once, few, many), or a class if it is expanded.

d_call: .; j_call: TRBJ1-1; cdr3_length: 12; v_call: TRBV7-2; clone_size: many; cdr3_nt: TGTGCCAGCAGCCCCCGGGAGGGTGAAGCTTTCTTT; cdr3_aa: CASSPREGEAFF
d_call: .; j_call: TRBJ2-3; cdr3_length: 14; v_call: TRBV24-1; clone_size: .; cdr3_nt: TGTGCCACCAGTGTAGGACAGAACACAGATACGCAGTATTTT; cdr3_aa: CATSVGQNTDTQYF
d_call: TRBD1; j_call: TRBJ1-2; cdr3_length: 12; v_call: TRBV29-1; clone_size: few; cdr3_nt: TGCAGCGTTACAGACAGGGGTTATGGCTACACCTTC; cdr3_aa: CSVTDRGYGYTF
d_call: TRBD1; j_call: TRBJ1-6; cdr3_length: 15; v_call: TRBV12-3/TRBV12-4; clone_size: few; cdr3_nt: TGTGCCAGCAGTCTTCTGGGACAGGGGCATTCACCCCTCCACTTT; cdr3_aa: CASSLLGQGHSPLHF
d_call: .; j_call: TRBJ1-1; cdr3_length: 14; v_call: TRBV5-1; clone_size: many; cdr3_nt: TGCGCCAGCAGCTTGGCCCAATTTAACACTGAAGCTTTCTTT; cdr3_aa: CASSLAQFNTEAFF
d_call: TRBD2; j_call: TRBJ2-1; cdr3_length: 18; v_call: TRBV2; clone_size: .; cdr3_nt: TGTGCCAGCGGGCCCCCTAGCGGGGGGGTAAGCTCCTACAATGAGCAGTTCTTC; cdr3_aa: CASGPPSGGVSSYNEQFF
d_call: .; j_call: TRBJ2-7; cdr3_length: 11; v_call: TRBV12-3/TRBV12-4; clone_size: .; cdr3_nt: TGTGCCAGCAGTTTATGGTACGAGCAGTACTTC; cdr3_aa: CASSLWYEQYF
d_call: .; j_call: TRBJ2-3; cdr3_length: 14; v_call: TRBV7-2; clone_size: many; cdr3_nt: TGTGCCAGCAGCTACGGCGATATTAGGGATACGCAGTATTTT; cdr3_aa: CASSYGDIRDTQYF
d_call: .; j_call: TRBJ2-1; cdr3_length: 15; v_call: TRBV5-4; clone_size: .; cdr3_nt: TGTGCCACCCTTCCCAAACTCGGGATCGACAATGAGCAGTTCTTC; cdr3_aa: CATLPKLGIDNEQFF
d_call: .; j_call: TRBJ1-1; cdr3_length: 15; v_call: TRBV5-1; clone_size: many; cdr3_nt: TGCGCCAGCAGCATCTTATCCAGGGGAGACACTGAAGCTTTCTTT; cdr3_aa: CASSILSRGDTEAFF
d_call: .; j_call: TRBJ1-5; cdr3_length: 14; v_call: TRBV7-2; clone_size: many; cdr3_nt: TGTGCCAGCAGCTTAGAGGCGTGGGGTCAGCCCCAGCATTTT; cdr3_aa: CASSLEAWGQPQHF